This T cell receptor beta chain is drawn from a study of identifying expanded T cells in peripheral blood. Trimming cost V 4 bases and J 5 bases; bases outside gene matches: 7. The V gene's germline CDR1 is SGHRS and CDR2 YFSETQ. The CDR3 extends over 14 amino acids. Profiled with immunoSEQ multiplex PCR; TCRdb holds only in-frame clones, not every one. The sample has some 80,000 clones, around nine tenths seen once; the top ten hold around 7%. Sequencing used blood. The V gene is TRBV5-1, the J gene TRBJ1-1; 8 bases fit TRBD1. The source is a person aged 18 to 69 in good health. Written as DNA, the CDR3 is TGCGCCAGCAGCGCGGACAGGGTGTGGACTGAAGCTTTCTTT. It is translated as CASSADRVWTEAFF.